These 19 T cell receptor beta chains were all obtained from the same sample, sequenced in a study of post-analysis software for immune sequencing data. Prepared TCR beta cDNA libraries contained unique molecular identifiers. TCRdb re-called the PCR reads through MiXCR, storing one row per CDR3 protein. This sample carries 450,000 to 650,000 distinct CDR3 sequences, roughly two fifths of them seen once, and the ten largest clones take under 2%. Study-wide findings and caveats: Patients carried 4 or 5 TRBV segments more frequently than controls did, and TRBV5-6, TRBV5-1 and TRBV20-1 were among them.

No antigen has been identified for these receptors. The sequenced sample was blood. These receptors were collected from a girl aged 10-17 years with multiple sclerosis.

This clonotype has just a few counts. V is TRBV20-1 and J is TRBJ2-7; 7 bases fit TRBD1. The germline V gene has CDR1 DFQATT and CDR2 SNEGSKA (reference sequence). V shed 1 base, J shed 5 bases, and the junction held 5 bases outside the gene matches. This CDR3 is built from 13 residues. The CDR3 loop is CSARGQGFHEQYF. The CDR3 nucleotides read TGCAGTGCTAGAGGACAGGGTTTCCACGAGCAGTACTTC.

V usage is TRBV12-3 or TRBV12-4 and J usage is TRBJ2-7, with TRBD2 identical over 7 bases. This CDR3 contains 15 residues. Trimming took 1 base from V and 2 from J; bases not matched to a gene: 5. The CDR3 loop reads CASSLVGGRPYEQYF. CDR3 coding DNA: TGTGCCAGCAGTTTAGTGGGCGGGAGACCCTACGAGCAGTACTTC.

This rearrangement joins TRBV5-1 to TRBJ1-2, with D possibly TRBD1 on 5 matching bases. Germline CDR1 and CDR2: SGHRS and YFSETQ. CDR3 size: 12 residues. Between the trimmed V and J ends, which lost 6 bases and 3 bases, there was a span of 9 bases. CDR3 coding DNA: TGCGCCAGCAAAAGGGGAGACTATGGCTACACCTTC. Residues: CASKRGDYGYTF.

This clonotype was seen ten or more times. DNA for the CDR3: TGCAGCGTTGAATTAGGGGGGGTTTCCTACGAGCAGTACTTC. Its protein is CSVELGGVSYEQYF. This sequence joins TRBV29-1 and TRBJ2-7, with D maybe TRBD2 (7 bases). Trimming shortened V by 2 bases and J by 1 base, and 12 bases separated the two germline ends. Germline V gives CDR1 SQVTM, CDR2 ANQGSEA. The CDR3 is 14 amino acids.

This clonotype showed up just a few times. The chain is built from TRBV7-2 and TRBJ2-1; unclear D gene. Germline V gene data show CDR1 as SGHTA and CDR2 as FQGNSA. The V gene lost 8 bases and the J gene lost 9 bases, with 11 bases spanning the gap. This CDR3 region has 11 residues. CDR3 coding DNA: TGTGCCAGCCAGGTGTACGGTGAGCAGTTCTTC. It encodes CASQVYGEQFF.

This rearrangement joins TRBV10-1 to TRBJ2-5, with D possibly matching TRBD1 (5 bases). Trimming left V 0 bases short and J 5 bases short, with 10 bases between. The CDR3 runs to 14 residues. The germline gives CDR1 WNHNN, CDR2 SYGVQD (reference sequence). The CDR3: CASSESMGQETQYF. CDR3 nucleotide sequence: TGCGCCAGCAGTGAGTCGATGGGGCAGGAGACCCAGTACTTC.

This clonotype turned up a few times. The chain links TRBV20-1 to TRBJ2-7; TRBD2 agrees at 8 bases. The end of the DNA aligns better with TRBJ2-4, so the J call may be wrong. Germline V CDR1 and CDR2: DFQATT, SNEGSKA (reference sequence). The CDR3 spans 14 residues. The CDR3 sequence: CSARDRLAGNIQYF. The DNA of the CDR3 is TGCAGTGCTAGAGATCGCCTAGCGGGAAACATTCAGTACTTC.

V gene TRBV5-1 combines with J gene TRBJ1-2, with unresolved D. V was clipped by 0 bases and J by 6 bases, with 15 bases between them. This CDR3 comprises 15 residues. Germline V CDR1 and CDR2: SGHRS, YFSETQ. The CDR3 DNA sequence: TGCGCCAGCAGCTTGGTGTTGAGGGCGGAAGATGGCTACACCTTC. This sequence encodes CASSLVLRAEDGYTF.

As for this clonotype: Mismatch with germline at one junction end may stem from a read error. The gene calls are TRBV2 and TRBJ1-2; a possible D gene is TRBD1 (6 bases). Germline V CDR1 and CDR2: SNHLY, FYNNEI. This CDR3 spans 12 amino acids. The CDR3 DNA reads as TGTGCCGGCAGCCCGGACAGTCGGGGCTACACCTTC. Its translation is CAGSPDSRGYTF.

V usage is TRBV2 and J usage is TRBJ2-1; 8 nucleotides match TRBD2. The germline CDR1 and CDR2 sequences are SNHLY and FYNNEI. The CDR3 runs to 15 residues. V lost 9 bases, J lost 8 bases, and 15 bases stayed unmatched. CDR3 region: CASSRAGGRFHEQFF. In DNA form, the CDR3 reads TGTGCCAGTTCGCGGGCGGGAGGACGCTTCCATGAGCAGTTCTTC. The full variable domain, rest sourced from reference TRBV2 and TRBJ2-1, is EPEVTQTPSHQVTQMGQEVILRCVPISNHLYFYWYRQILGQKVEFLVSFYNNEISEKSEIFDDQFSVERPDGSNFTLKIRSTKLEDSAMYFCASSRAGGRFHEQFFGPGTRLTVL.

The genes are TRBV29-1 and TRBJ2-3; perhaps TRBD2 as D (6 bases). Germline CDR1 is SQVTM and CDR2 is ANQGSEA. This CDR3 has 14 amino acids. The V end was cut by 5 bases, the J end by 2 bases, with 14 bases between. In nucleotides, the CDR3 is TGCAGCGTTACATCCACTAGCCCCACAGATACGCAGTATTTT. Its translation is CSVTSTSPTDTQYF.

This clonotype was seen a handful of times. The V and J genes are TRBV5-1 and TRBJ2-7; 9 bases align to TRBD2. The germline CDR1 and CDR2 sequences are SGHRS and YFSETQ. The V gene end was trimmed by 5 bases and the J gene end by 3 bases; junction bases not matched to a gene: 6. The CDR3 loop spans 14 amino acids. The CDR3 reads CASRSGTSNYEQYF. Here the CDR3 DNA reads TGCGCCAGCAGGTCCGGGACTAGCAACTACGAGCAGTACTTC.

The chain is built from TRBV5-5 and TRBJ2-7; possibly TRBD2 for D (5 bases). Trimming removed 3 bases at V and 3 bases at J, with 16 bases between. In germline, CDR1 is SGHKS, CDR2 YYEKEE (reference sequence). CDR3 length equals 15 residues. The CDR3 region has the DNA TGTGCCAGCAGCTATAGCGACGGATCAAACTACGAGCAGTACTTC. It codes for CASSYSDGSNYEQYF.

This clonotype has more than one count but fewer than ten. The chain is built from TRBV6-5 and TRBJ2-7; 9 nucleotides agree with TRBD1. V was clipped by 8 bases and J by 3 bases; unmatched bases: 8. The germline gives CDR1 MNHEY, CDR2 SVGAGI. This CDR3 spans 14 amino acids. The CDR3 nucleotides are TGTGCCAGCGGGATGGGGACAGGGAACTACGAGCAGTACTTC. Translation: CASGMGTGNYEQYF.

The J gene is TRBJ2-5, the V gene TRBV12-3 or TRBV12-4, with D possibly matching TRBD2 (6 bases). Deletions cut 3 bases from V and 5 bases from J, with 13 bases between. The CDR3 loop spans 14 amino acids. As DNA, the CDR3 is TGTGCCAGCAGTTTGTCCAAAGGGAGGGAGACCCAGTACTTC. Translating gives CASSLSKGRETQYF.

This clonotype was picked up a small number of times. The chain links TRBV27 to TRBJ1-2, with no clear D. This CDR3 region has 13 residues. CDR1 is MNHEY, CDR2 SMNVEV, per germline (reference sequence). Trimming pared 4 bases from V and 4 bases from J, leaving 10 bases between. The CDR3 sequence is CASSWKGTYGYTF. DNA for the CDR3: TGTGCCAGCAGTTGGAAAGGAACCTATGGCTACACCTTC.

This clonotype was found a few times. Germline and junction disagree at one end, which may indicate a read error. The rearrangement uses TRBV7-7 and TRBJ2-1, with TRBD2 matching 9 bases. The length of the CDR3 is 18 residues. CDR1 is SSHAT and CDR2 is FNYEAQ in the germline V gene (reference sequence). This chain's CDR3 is CASSLTPRREGPPNEQFF. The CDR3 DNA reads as TGTGCTAGCAGCTTAACCCCTAGGCGGGAGGGCCCCCCCAATGAGCAGTTCTTC.

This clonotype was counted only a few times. CDR3 nucleotide sequence: TGTGCCAGCAGCCGGCCCGGACAGGGCGTTGGCTACACCTTC. This codes for CASSRPGQGVGYTF. This sequence joins TRBV5-6 and TRBJ1-2, with 8 positions matching TRBD1. V shed 4 bases and J 7 bases; nucleotides not matched to a gene: 9. Germline CDR1 SGHDT, CDR2 YYEEEE. The CDR3 runs to 14 residues.

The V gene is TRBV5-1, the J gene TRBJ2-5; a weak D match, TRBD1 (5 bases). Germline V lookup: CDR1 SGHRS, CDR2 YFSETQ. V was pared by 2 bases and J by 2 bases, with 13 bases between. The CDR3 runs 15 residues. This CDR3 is CASSLGDRSQETQYF. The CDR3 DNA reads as TGCGCCAGCAGCTTAGGAGACAGAAGTCAAGAGACCCAGTACTTC. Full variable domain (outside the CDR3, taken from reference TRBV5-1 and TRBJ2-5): KAGVTQTPRYLIKTRGQQVTLSCSPISGHRSVSWYQQTPGQGLQFLFEYFSETQRNKGNFPGRFSGRQFSNSRSEMNVSTLELGDSALYLCASSLGDRSQETQYFGPGTRLLVL.